Listed here are 23 T cell receptor beta chains from one sample, sequenced in a study of breast tumors, draining lymph nodes, adjacent tissues. TCRdb re-called the multiplex PCR reads with MiXCR, one entry per CDR3 protein. This table has around 130,000 distinct CDR3 sequences, 21% appearing once. The lymph nodes were axillary draining lymph nodes from breast cancer patients. The sequenced sample consisted of axillary lymph node tissue. These receptors were obtained from a female donor with breast cancer. Some clones in this sample may be carry-over from other donors' samples.

This clonotype was counted many times. The chain joins TRBV30 to TRBJ1-4, with TRBD1 as a possible D gene (5 bases). CDR1 is GTSNPN, CDR2 SVGIG, per germline (reference sequence). This CDR3 has 12 amino acids. The ends were cut back, 4 bases at V and 7 bases at J, with 10 bases in the middle. CDR3 DNA sequence: TGTGCCTGGAACAACAGGTTTGAAAAACTGTTTTTT. This sequence encodes CAWNNRFEKLFF.

This clonotype was observed many times. The chain links TRBV7-6 to TRBJ1-6; D possibly corresponds to TRBD1 (5 bases). There are 16 residues in the CDR3. Germline assignment: CDR1 SGHVS and CDR2 FNYEAQ. Trimming pared 4 bases from V and 2 bases from J, leaving 12 bases between. DNA for the CDR3: TGTGCCAGCAGCTCCCAGGGTTTCCCCTATAATTCACCCCTCCACTTT. Residues: CASSSQGFPYNSPLHF.

This clonotype was detected ten times or more. The chain joins TRBV10-3 to TRBJ2-2, with 7 bases identical to TRBD1. CDR3 length: 14 residues. J was trimmed by 2 bases and V by 5 bases; bases with no gene match: 2. Germline CDR1 reads ENHRY; CDR2 reads SYGVKD. CDR3 sequence: CAISRDSNTGELFF. The CDR3 DNA reads TGTGCCATCAGTCGGGACAGCAACACCGGGGAGCTGTTTTTT.

This clonotype was seen at least ten times. One end of the junction is discordant with germline, which a read error may explain. The rearrangement joins TRBV20-1 to TRBJ1-5; a possible D gene is TRBD1 (5 bases). Germline CDR1 and CDR2: DFQATT and SNEGSKA (reference sequence). The CDR3 is 13 amino acids. The CDR3 spells CSANPRGGQPQHF. DNA for the CDR3: TGCAGCGCTAACCCTAGGGGAGGTCAGCCCCAGCATTTT.

Details on this clonotype: A much more abundant neighbour one base away suggests this may be a read error. This chain uses TRBV6-6 with TRBJ1-4; the D is unclear. Deletions cut 5 bases from V and 4 bases from J, with 11 bases between. CDR3 length: 14 residues. Germline-derived CDR1 and CDR2 are MNHNY and SVGAGI (reference sequence). CDR3 bases: TGTGCCAGCAGTCATGGCAGGAATAATGAAAAACTGTTTTTT. This gives the protein CASSHGRNNEKLFF.

This clonotype was found many times. This chain uses TRBV5-1 with TRBJ1-4, with 8 bases fitting TRBD1. The V gene's germline CDR1 is SGHRS and CDR2 YFSETQ. The CDR3 has 14 amino acids. V trimming: 2 bases; J trimming: 7 bases; junction bases outside the gene matches: 4. DNA for the CDR3: TGCGCCAGCAGCTTACAGGGGGGGGGTGAAAAACTGTTTTTT. Amino acid sequence: CASSLQGGGEKLFF.

This clonotype was picked up many times. J is TRBJ2-7 and V is TRBV5-1, with TRBD2 identical over 11 bases. V lost 3 bases to trimming and J lost 0 bases; unmatched junction nucleotides: 5. The CDR3 loop spans 16 amino acids. Germline CDR1 reads SGHRS; CDR2 reads YFSETQ. The CDR3 region has the DNA TGCGCCAGCAGCTATACTAGCGGGAGTGCCTCCTACGAGCAGTACTTC. It translates to CASSYTSGSASYEQYF.

The table lists this clonotype with a count of one. The chain combines TRBV5-4 with TRBJ1-2, with D tentatively TRBD1 (5 bases). V was shortened by 0 bases and J by 12 bases, with 15 bases between the two germline ends. This CDR3 region has 13 residues. In germline, CDR1 is SGHNT, CDR2 YYREEE (reference sequence). CDR3: CASSLAGVPGHTF. CDR3 sequence (DNA): TGTGCCAGCAGCTTGGCGGGGGTACCCGGCCACACCTTC.

This clonotype has ten or more counts. V gene TRBV10-3 combines with J gene TRBJ2-7, with D possibly matching TRBD1 (5 bases). In germline, CDR1 is ENHRY, CDR2 SYGVKD. The germline V and J ends were trimmed by 6 bases and 0 bases, with 21 bases remaining between them. There are 17 residues in the CDR3. The CDR3 reads CAIRGAGNEKSSYEQYF. CDR3 bases: TGTGCCATCAGAGGGGCAGGGAACGAAAAGAGCTCCTACGAGCAGTACTTC.

Note on this clonotype: A much larger clone differs by one base, so this may be a read error. The chain couples TRBV30 to TRBJ1-4; TRBD1 agrees at 9 bases. The length of the CDR3 is 14 residues. Looked up from germline, CDR1 is GTSNPN and CDR2 is SVGIG (reference sequence). The CDR3, as DNA: TGTGACTGGAGTTTGGACAGGGGCGGTGAAAAACTGTTTTTT. Translating gives CDWSLDRGGEKLFF.

This clonotype was counted at least ten times. This chain links TRBV7-8 with TRBJ2-3; D remains unclear. V shed 0 bases and J shed 0 bases, with 10 bases lying between them. CDR1 and CDR2 from the germline V gene are SGHVS and FQNEAQ. This CDR3 has 16 residues. The CDR3 reads CASSLAEGSSTDTQYF. CDR3 nucleotides: TGTGCCAGCAGCTTAGCGGAAGGGTCTAGCACAGATACGCAGTATTTT.

This clonotype was seen many times. The genes are TRBV12-3 or TRBV12-4 and TRBJ2-5; D gene ambiguous. This CDR3 contains 12 residues. The V and J ends lost 6 bases and 5 bases respectively, with 10 bases between them. In nucleotides, the CDR3 is TGTGCCAGCAGCCCCTCTAGGGAGACCCAGTACTTC. Protein sequence: CASSPSRETQYF.

This clonotype was seen repeatedly, ten times or more. The chain couples TRBV27 to TRBJ2-7; a possible D gene is TRBD1 (5 bases). CDR1 is MNHEY and CDR2 is SMNVEV in the germline V gene (reference sequence). The CDR3 is made up of 14 amino acids. Trimming left V 6 bases short and J 3 bases short, with 15 bases between. The chain's CDR3 is CASRTASGDYEQYF. DNA for the CDR3: TGTGCCAGCAGGACAGCCTCTGGCGACTACGAGCAGTACTTC.

Details on this clonotype: A read error may explain this, as a much larger clone is one base away. This chain connects TRBV13 to TRBJ1-5; D unclear. The V gene's germline CDR1 is PRHDT and CDR2 FYEKMQ (reference sequence). V was cut by 0 bases and J by 2 bases, with 8 bases left in between. The CDR3 has 15 residues. CDR3 protein: CASSLGSGGNQPQHF. CDR3 bases: TGTGCCAGCAGCTTAGGGTCCGGGGGCAATCAGCCCCAGCATTTT.

This clonotype was recorded at least ten times. The chain uses TRBV20-1 and TRBJ1-2; 12 nucleotides match TRBD1. From germline, CDR1 is DFQATT and CDR2 SNEGSKA (reference sequence). CDR3 length: 17 residues. In nucleotides, the CDR3 is TGCAGGACGTTTGGCGAGGGGACGGGACAGGGGGCTGGTGGCTACACCTTC. This codes for CRTFGEGTGQGAGGYTF.

This clonotype showed up many times. The rearrangement links TRBV12-3 or TRBV12-4 to TRBJ1-5; D is unresolved. V dropped 1 base and J dropped 5 bases, with 6 bases sitting between them. This CDR3 spans 13 amino acids. The CDR3 sequence: CASSLDLDQPQHF. Here the CDR3 DNA reads TGTGCCAGCAGTTTAGACCTTGATCAGCCCCAGCATTTT.

This clonotype was counted many times. The rearrangement links TRBV5-8 to TRBJ2-5; D is unclear. The CDR3 contains 14 residues. V dropped 0 bases and J dropped 5 bases, with 11 bases sitting between them. Germline lookup yields CDR1 SGHTS and CDR2 YDEGEE. The CDR3 DNA reads TGTGCCAGCAGCTTGGCCAAGACTGAGGAGACCCAGTACTTC. This codes for CASSLAKTEETQYF. Full variable domain (remainder filled in from reference TRBV5-8 and TRBJ2-5): EAGVTQSPTHLIKTRGQQATLRCSPISGHTSVYWYQQALGLGLQFLLWYDEGEERNRGNFPPRFSGRQFPNYSSELNVNALELEDSALYLCASSLAKTEETQYFGPGTRLLVL.

This clonotype was seen repeatedly, ten times or more. The chain links TRBV10-2 to TRBJ2-3, with 9 bases lining up with TRBD2. Unmatched junction bases numbered 1, after V lost 3 bases and J lost 3 bases. The CDR3 length is 14 residues. The germline CDR1 and CDR2 sequences are WSHSY and SAAADI. In nucleotides, the CDR3 is TGCGCCAGCAGTGATAGCGGGAGAACAGATACGCAGTATTTT. Protein product: CASSDSGRTDTQYF.

This clonotype occurred many times. This rearrangement joins TRBV7-8 to TRBJ2-1; D is unresolved. CDR1 and CDR2 (germline): SGHVS, FQNEAQ. The CDR3 has 15 residues. The V and J ends lost 2 bases and 4 bases respectively, with 12 bases between them. CDR3 coding DNA: TGTGCCAGCAGCTTATCGGGCGGAACGTACAATGAGCAGTTCTTC. Its translation is CASSLSGGTYNEQFF.

This clonotype was detected many times. CDR3 in amino acids: CASSFGGSSYNEQFF. The CDR3 DNA reads TGTGCCAGCAGCTTCGGGGGAAGCTCCTACAATGAGCAGTTCTTC. V gene TRBV11-2 combines with J gene TRBJ2-1, with D perhaps matching TRBD2 (6 bases). The CDR3 loop spans 15 amino acids. Germline loops: CDR1 SGHAT, CDR2 FQNNGV. Trimming stripped 3 bases from V and 0 bases from J, with 9 bases between. Complete variable domain (other parts from reference TRBV11-2 and TRBJ2-1): EAGVAQSPRYKIIEKRQSVAFWCNPISGHATLYWYQQILGQGPKLLIQFQNNGVVDDSQLPKDRFSAERLKGVDSTLKIQPAKLEDSAVYLCASSFGGSSYNEQFFGPGTRLTVL.

This clonotype has ten or more counts. The chain links TRBV9 to TRBJ1-3, with 7 bases lining up with TRBD1. CDR3 length: 15 residues. Germline V gene lookup returns CDR1 SGDLS and CDR2 YYNGEE. After removal of 2 bases from V and 3 bases from J, the junction contained 5 bases not matched to a gene. The CDR3 sequence is CASSVTGEGGNTIYF. The DNA for the CDR3 is TGTGCCAGCAGCGTTACAGGGGAGGGTGGAAACACCATATATTTT.

This clonotype was found many times. This chain links TRBV15 with TRBJ2-5, with 8 bases fitting TRBD1. V shed 3 bases and J 4 bases; nucleotides not matched to a gene: 7. There are 15 residues in the CDR3. The germline CDR1 and CDR2 sequences are LNHNV and YYDKDF (reference sequence). As DNA, the CDR3 is TGTGCCACCAGCAGGCGGACAGGGAAAGGAGAGACCCAGTACTTC. Translated, it gives CATSRRTGKGETQYF.

Concerning this clonotype itself: Given a much more abundant clone one base away, this may be a read error. The rearrangement links TRBV10-1 to TRBJ2-1; D not certain. Germline V gene lookup returns CDR1 WNHNN and CDR2 SYGVQD (reference sequence). The CDR3 is 14 residues long. CDR3 sequence (DNA): TGCGTCAGCAGTGATCCAGCGCCCTACAATGAGCAGTTCTTC. It encodes CVSSDPAPYNEQFF.